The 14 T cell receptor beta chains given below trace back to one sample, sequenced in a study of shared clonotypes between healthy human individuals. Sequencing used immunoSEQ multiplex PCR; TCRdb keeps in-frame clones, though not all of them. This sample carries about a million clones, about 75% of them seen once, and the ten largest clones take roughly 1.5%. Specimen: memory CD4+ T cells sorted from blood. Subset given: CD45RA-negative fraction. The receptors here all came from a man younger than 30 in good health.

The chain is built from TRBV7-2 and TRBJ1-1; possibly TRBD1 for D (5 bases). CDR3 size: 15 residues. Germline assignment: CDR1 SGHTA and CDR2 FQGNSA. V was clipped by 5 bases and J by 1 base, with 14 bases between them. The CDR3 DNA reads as TGTGCCAGCAGCACAACCGGGACGGCGAACACTGAAGCTTTCTTT. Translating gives CASSTTGTANTEAFF.

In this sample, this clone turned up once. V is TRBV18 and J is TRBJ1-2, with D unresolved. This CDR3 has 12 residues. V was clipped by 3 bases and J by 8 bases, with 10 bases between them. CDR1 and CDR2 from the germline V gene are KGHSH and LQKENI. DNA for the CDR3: TGTGCCAGCTCACCGACCGGAGAGGGCTACACCTTC. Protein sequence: CASSPTGEGYTF.

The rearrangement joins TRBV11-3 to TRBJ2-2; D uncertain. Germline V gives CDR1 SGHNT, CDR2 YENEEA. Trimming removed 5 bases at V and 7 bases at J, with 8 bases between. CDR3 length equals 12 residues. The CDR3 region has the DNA TGTGCCAGCAGCGGATTGGGCGGGGAGCTGTTTTTT. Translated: CASSGLGGELFF.

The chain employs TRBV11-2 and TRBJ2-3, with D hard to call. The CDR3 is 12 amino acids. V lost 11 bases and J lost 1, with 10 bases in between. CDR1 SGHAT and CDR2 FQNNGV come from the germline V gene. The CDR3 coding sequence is TGTGCCGCTCGCAAGGGCACAGATACGCAGTATTTT. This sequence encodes CAARKGTDTQYF.

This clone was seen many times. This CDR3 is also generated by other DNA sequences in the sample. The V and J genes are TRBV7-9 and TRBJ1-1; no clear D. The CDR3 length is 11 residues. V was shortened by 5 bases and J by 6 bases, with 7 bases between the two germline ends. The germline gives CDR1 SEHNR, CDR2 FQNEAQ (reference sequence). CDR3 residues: CASSREAEAFF. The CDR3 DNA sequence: TGTGCCAGCAGCCGAGAGGCTGAAGCTTTCTTT.

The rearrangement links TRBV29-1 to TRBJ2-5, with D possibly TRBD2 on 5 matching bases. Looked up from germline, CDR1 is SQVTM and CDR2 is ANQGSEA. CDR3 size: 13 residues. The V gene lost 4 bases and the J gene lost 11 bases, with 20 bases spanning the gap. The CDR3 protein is CSVAEGGGREQYF. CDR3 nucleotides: TGCAGCGTTGCAGAGGGCGGTGGGAGAGAGCAGTACTTC.

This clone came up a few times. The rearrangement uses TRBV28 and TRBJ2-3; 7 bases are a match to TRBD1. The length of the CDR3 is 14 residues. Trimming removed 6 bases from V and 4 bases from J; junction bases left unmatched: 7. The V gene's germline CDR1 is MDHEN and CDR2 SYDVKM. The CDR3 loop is CASSPRGSADTQYF. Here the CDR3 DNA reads TGTGCCAGCAGCCCCAGGGGGTCGGCAGATACGCAGTATTTT.

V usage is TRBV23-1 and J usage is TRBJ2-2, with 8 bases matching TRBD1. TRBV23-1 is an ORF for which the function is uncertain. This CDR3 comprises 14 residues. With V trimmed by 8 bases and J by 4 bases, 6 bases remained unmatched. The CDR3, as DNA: TGCGCCAGCGGCAAGGACAGGGTCACCGGGGAGCTGTTTTTT. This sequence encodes CASGKDRVTGELFF.

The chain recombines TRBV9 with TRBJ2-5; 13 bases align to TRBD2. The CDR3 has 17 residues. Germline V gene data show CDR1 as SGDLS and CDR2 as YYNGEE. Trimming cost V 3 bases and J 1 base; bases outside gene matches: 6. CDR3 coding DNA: TGTGCCAGCAGCGCCGGACTAGCGGGGGCCTCCCAAGAGACCCAGTACTTC. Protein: CASSAGLAGASQETQYF.

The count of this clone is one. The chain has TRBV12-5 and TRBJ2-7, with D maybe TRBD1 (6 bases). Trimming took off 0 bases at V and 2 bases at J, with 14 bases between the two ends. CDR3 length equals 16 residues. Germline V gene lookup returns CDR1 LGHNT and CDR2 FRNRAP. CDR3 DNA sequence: TGTGCTAGTGGTTTGGTACTTGGGCAGGGGCCCTACGAGCAGTACTTC. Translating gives CASGLVLGQGPYEQYF.

The CDR3 nucleotides read TGTGCCAGCAGTGAATATGGGGACAGCCAAGAGACCCAGTACTTC. Translation: CASSEYGDSQETQYF. The chain uses TRBV25-1 and TRBJ2-5, with 7 bases lining up with TRBD1. J was trimmed by 1 base and V by 0 bases; bases with no gene match: 2. Germline CDR1 is MGHDK and CDR2 is SYGVNS. CDR3 length equals 15 residues.

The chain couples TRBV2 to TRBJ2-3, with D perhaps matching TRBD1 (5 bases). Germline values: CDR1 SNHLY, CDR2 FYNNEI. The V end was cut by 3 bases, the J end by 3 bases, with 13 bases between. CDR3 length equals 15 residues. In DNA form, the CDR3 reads TGTGCCAGCAGTGAGGATGGGAAGGGGACAGATACGCAGTATTTT. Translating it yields CASSEDGKGTDTQYF.

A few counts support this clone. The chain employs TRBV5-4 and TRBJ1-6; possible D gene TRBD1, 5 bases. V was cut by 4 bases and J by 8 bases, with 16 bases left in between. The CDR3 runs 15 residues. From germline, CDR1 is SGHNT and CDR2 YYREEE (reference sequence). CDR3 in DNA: TGTGCCAGCAGCCCCCGGCAGGGAGTGGATTCACCCCTCCACTTT. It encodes CASSPRQGVDSPLHF.

The CDR3 region is CSVVEGQGVGSTEAFF. The CDR3 DNA sequence: TGCAGCGTTGTAGAGGGACAGGGGGTAGGGAGCACTGAAGCTTTCTTT. The rearrangement uses TRBV29-1 and TRBJ1-1; TRBD1 aligns across 11 bases. The germline V gene encodes CDR1 SQVTM and CDR2 ANQGSEA. The CDR3 is made up of 16 amino acids. The junction had 11 bases not matched to a gene; V was cut back by 4 bases and J by 4 bases.